This T cell receptor (beta chain) was sequenced in a study of OX40 agonist ivuxolimab in advanced cancers. Study as a whole: Anti-PD-1, anti-PD-L1 or anti-CTLA-4 therapy given earlier was allowed, and around 40% had some. Overall study results and limits: CD8+ T cells showed, on average, more clonal expansion than CD4+ cells. Clonal expansion in partial responders at 0.1-3.0 mg/kg ranked among the lowest.

TCRdb's table, derived via immunoSEQ multiplex PCR, lists solely in-frame clones and lacks some. The sample yields approximately 89,000 clones, roughly 90% seen once. Regarding this clone: What it recognizes is unknown.

Blood got drawn at baseline, again on cycle 4 day 1, and then on cycle 7 day 1. This TCR was recovered from an adult with an advanced solid tumor such as melanoma, head and neck, liver or kidney cancer. This specimen was CD4+ or CD8+ T cells sorted from blood, taken in a trial of the OX40 agonist ivuxolimab.

The CDR3 DNA reads TGTGCCAGCAGCCACGGGACTGTCAACAATGAGCAGTTCTTC. Encoded protein: CASSHGTVNNEQFF. The V call is TRBV4-2, the J call TRBJ2-1, with a weak D call TRBD2 (6 bases). This CDR3 region has 14 residues. Germline assignment: CDR1 LGHNA and CDR2 YNFKEQ. V lost 3 bases to trimming and J lost 5 bases, with 11 bases between them.